This TCR beta chain stems from a study of blood T cells in healthy people across ages. This CDR3 has 16 amino acids. CDR1 is LGHNA and CDR2 is YNFKEQ in the germline V gene. A few counts support this clonotype. A sample-barcoded 5' primer and a J-beta primer mix were used in a second PCR of about 7 to 12 cycles. TCRdb reprocessed the 5' RACE reads via MiXCR and lists one record per CDR3 protein. The sample lists roughly 800,000 distinct CDR3 sequences, roughly 25% occurring once. These data were likewise used in another study, on T cells of mothers and their children. That report adds: Related mother-child pairs showed slightly, non-significantly higher overlap than unrelated pairs. Persisting microchimeric T cell clones went undetected.

The source of this sequence is a boy younger than 18 in good health. Sequenced: blood. The rearrangement joins TRBV4-2 to TRBJ2-5; 11 nucleotides match TRBD2. The end of the DNA aligns better with TRBJ2-1, so the J call may be wrong. CDR3 in DNA: TGTGCCAGCAGCCTACTACTAGCGGGAGTTAGGAATGAGCAGTTCTTC. This gives the protein CASSLLLAGVRNEQFF.